The 13 T cell receptor beta chains below come from one sample, sequenced in a study of cytomegalovirus exposure and HLA in healthy donors. TCRdb keeps only in-frame clones here, not all; method: immunoSEQ multiplex PCR. The table includes a few hundred thousand clones, about 93% detected once. Material for sequencing was PBMCs. These receptor sequences come from a young woman in good health and CMV-seronegative.

J is TRBJ2-5 and V is TRBV6-5; tentatively, D is TRBD1 (6 bases). Looked up from germline, CDR1 is MNHEY and CDR2 is SVGAGI. This CDR3 is 13 amino acids long. The ends were cut back, 6 bases at V and 2 bases at J, with 10 bases in the middle. The CDR3 coding sequence is TGTGCCAGCAGAAAGGGACAACAAGAGACCCAGTACTTC. As protein: CASRKGQQETQYF.

The genes are TRBV11-3 and TRBJ2-2; 12 bases match TRBD1. Germline assignment: CDR1 SGHNT and CDR2 YENEEA. V was clipped by 5 bases and J by 2 bases; unmatched bases: 3. The length of the CDR3 is 16 residues. CDR3 sequence reads: CASSVGTGGNTGELFF. CDR3 DNA: TGTGCCAGCAGCGTGGGGACAGGGGGCAACACCGGGGAGCTGTTTTTT. The whole variable domain, remainder taken from reference TRBV11-3 and TRBJ2-2, is EAGVVQSPRYKIIEKKQPVAFWCNPISGHNTLYWYLQNLGQGPELLIRYENEEAVDDSQLPKDRFSAERLKGVDSTLKIQPAELGDSAVYLCASSVGTGGNTGELFFGEGSRLTVL.

CDR3 residues: CASSEGRIRDRRYF. As DNA, the CDR3 is TGTGCCAGCAGTGAAGGCCGCATCCGGGACAGGAGGTACTTC. This chain uses TRBV2 with TRBJ2-7; 8 nucleotides agree with TRBD1. The V and J ends lost 1 base and 12 bases, in that order; junction bases with no gene match: 11. Germline V lookup: CDR1 SNHLY, CDR2 FYNNEI. CDR3 length equals 14 residues.

As to this clone: The same CDR3 also results from other DNA sequences found in this sample. This chain joins TRBV30 and TRBJ1-1; D remains unclear. The germline V and J ends were trimmed by 0 bases and 6 bases, with 8 bases remaining between them. The germline V gene encodes CDR1 GTSNPN and CDR2 SVGIG (reference sequence). This CDR3 has 12 amino acids. The CDR3: CAWSVGGAEAFF. CDR3 nucleotides: TGTGCCTGGAGTGTAGGAGGCGCTGAAGCTTTCTTT.

V gene TRBV30 combines with J gene TRBJ1-1; D gene unclear. V was clipped by 8 bases and J by 5 bases, with 15 bases between them. Germline CDR1 is GTSNPN and CDR2 is SVGIG (reference sequence). The CDR3 has 12 residues. The CDR3 sequence: CAHSRSETEAFF. CDR3 nucleotides: TGTGCCCATAGCCGGTCTGAGACTGAAGCTTTCTTT.

This clone was counted a single time. The genes are TRBV7-6 and TRBJ2-1, with TRBD2 identical over 12 bases. The V gene's germline CDR1 is SGHVS and CDR2 FNYEAQ. This CDR3 comprises 15 residues. J was trimmed by 8 bases and V by 8 bases; bases with no gene match: 10. The CDR3 region is CASGPTSGSKDEQFF. The CDR3 DNA sequence: TGTGCCAGCGGACCGACTAGCGGGAGTAAGGATGAGCAGTTCTTC.

The V call is TRBV5-1, the J call TRBJ2-5; TRBD2 is a possible D gene (5 bases). From germline, CDR1 is SGHRS and CDR2 YFSETQ. The CDR3 spans 14 residues. Trimming took 4 bases from V and 1 from J, leaving 11 bases between them. CDR3 DNA: TGCGCCAGCAGCCTAACTGAGGGCCAAGAGACCCAGTACTTC. This sequence encodes CASSLTEGQETQYF.

The chain carries TRBV10-3 and TRBJ2-7, with D perhaps matching TRBD1 (5 bases). V was shortened by 10 bases and J by 2 bases, with 21 bases between the two germline ends. This CDR3 is 15 amino acids long. Germline CDR1 and CDR2: ENHRY and SYGVKD. CDR3 sequence (DNA): TGTGCCAGCACCGACGGGCGGCAGGGCCCCTACGAGCAGTACTTC. Protein product: CASTDGRQGPYEQYF.

This rearrangement joins TRBV7-2 to TRBJ2-4; 8 positions match TRBD2. V gave up 1 base and J gave up 1 base; unmatched junction bases: 12. In germline, CDR1 is SGHTA, CDR2 FQGNSA. This CDR3 has 19 amino acids. The CDR3: CASSLGGAGEFRAKNIQYF. CDR3 DNA: TGTGCCAGCAGCTTAGGTGGAGCGGGAGAATTTCGGGCCAAAAACATTCAGTACTTC.

V and J are TRBV18 and TRBJ2-2; TRBD2 matches 8 bases. In germline, CDR1 is KGHSH, CDR2 LQKENI. The CDR3 contains 16 residues. The J segment lost 6 bases and the V segment lost 0 bases, leaving 6 bases of the junction unmatched. The CDR3 sequence: CASSPPASGSPGELFF. CDR3 DNA sequence: TGTGCCAGCTCACCACCGGCCAGCGGGAGCCCCGGGGAGCTGTTTTTT.

The gene calls are TRBV5-1 and TRBJ1-1; a possible D gene is TRBD1 (5 bases). V lost 0 bases, J lost 1 base, and 10 bases lay in between. The length of the CDR3 is 15 residues. The V gene's germline CDR1 is SGHRS and CDR2 YFSETQ. CDR3 in amino acids: CASSLVDSSNTEAFF. The CDR3 bases are TGCGCCAGCAGCTTGGTTGACAGCTCGAACACTGAAGCTTTCTTT. Complete variable domain (other parts from reference TRBV5-1 and TRBJ1-1): KAGVTQTPRYLIKTRGQQVTLSCSPISGHRSVSWYQQTPGQGLQFLFEYFSETQRNKGNFPGRFSGRQFSNSRSEMNVSTLELGDSALYLCASSLVDSSNTEAFFGQGTRLTVV.

The rearrangement joins TRBV11-1 to TRBJ2-7; 13 positions agree with TRBD2. The germline CDR1 and CDR2 sequences are SGHAT and FQDESV (reference sequence). This CDR3 is built from 17 residues. V was pared by 5 bases and J by 4 bases, with 11 bases of the junction left unmatched. In nucleotides, the CDR3 is TGTGCCAGCAGCCGGACTAGCGGGAGAGGCTTTACGTACGAGCAGTACTTC. This encodes CASSRTSGRGFTYEQYF.

This chain uses TRBV27 with TRBJ2-1, with 8 bases fitting TRBD2. V was clipped by 2 bases and J by 6 bases; unmatched bases: 6. Germline V gives CDR1 MNHEY, CDR2 SMNVEV (reference sequence). The CDR3 has 15 residues. CDR3 sequence: CASSLRWGLVNEQFF. CDR3 sequence (DNA): TGTGCCAGCAGTTTACGGTGGGGACTAGTCAATGAGCAGTTCTTC.